This TCR beta chain appears in the sequencing data of a study of blood T cell repertoires in COVID-19. People in the exposed group encountered a COVID-19 case within 2 weeks before entering the study. CDR1 is SQVTM and CDR2 is ANQGSEA in the germline V gene. The CDR3 contains 12 residues. V was cut by 7 bases and J by 4 bases, with 10 bases left in between. Measured with immunoSEQ multiplex PCR; TCRdb has only the in-frame clones, and not every one. The sample carries about 270,000 clones, 91% recorded once. This clonotype was sampled from a middle-aged man who had been exposed to COVID-19. Sequences were obtained from PBMCs or T cells enriched from blood (not recorded which). The chain joins TRBV29-1 to TRBJ2-2; D possibly corresponds to TRBD1 (6 bases). DNA of the CDR3: TGCAGCGCAGGGGTGACCACCGGGGAGCTGTTTTTT. Translating it yields CSAGVTTGELFF.